This paragraph reports one TCR beta chain. This clonotype came up a few times. Its cognate antigen has yet to be identified. No clone much larger than this one lies a single base away; base qualities are absent. The donors were roughly 38 Caucasian individuals from Russia, aged roughly 6 to 90 years, who were systemically healthy. Each donor gave around 9.8 milliliters of peripheral blood, collected into EDTA-treated Vacutainer tubes. Ficoll-Paque density-gradient centrifugation was used to isolate PBMCs, with at least 7 million per sample. Total RNA was extracted from PBMCs with Trizol reagent, with at least 5.5 micrograms obtained per sample. For every donor, an aliquot of PBMCs went through flow cytometry to measure the percentages of naive CD45RAhigh/CD27high T cells. The data were obtained in a study of blood T cells in healthy people across ages (dated by TCRdb to 2015 to 2017). A note on the overall study: Template switching captured roughly one uniquely barcoded TCR beta cDNA molecule per two T cells in model experiments. Donors were grouped into four age groups: young (average approximately 15 years), middle-aged (over 35), aged (around 60) and long-lived (just over 80). To track age-related changes in TCR beta repertoire diversity, the study relied on deep sequencing normalized with unique cDNA molecular identifiers. Using the same blood draw, the study looked at two additional independent replicas of 1 million unique cDNA reads for two donors, one aged 18 to 30 and the other aged 80 or older. To avoid experimental bias, donors of different ages were distributed randomly across sequencing lanes.

Library construction relied on 5' RACE. For sequencing, an Illumina HiSeq 2500 was employed. A second PCR of about 7 to 12 cycles was run with a J-beta primer mix and a sample-barcoded 5' primer. A unique molecular identifier was introduced onto each TCR beta cDNA molecule by a template-switch 5' adaptor carrying 12 random nucleotides. Each sample yielded at least 3 million CDR3-containing paired-end reads. The Mint cDNA synthesis kit, primed by a TRBC-specific oligonucleotide, was used to synthesize first-strand cDNA from all RNA. Following uracil-DNA glycosylase treatment, a first 18-cycle PCR with universal primers M1SS and BC2_uni_R was performed on all cDNA. Regarding the original processing steps: For normalization, 1 million high-quality reads, each with a distinct molecular identifier, were randomly selected from each sample. Reads with shared molecular identifiers were discarded instead of being binned into consensus sequences. MiTCR, set to a Q25 quality threshold and the strictest error-elimination algorithm, was used for CDR3 identification, clonotype clustering and error correction. A nonparametric unseen species model with Euler transformation was used to estimate a lower bound on total TCR beta diversity. In TCRdb, the public reads were trimmed at Q25 with fastp and aligned with MiXCR, with productive beta chains retained. One record per CDR3 amino acid sequence lists the most common genes and DNA. The V and J calls follow TCRdb's processing rather than the paper's. The sample profile shows some 1,500,000 distinct CDR3 sequences; about 45% of them were found once. The ten largest account for 4% of the sample.

What the work shows at the level of the full study, not this receptor alone: Because the CMV infection status of the donors was unknown, age-related changes in expanded clonotypes may potentially have been confounded. Compared with the aged group, the long-lived group had more naive CD4+ T cells, fewer expanded clones and increased TCR diversity, suggesting age selection. Estimates of total diversity from one million sequenced T cells were regarded as lower bounds and underestimates. Observed TCR beta diversity per million T cells fell roughly linearly with age, and a significant reduction was already apparent by age roughly 40. Observed TCR beta diversity correlated strongly with the percentage of naive T cells measured by flow cytometry. Because profiling used bulk unsorted PBMCs, naive and antigen-experienced compartments could not be compared conclusively.

This TCR was recovered from a woman younger than 30 in good health. Sample: blood.

This receptor carries the CDR3 CSARDLARDRGPLNYGYTF. Here is the DNA: TGCAGTGCTAGAGATTTGGCCCGGGACAGGGGTCCTCTTAACTATGGCTACACCTTC. The sequence joins TRBV20-1 to TRBJ1-2, and 10 bases in between align with TRBD1. From the cysteine up to the phenylalanine, the CDR3 has a length of 19 residues. Only CDR3 DNA remains: 57 bases, in frame from the first base. The germline V and J ends show losses of 0 bases and 1 base respectively, and no gene match explains 14 bases of the junction. For CDR1 and CDR2, the germline V gene (reference sequence) lists DFQATT and SNEGSKA.